The 15 T cell receptor beta chains below come from one sample, sequenced in a study of cytomegalovirus exposure and HLA in healthy donors. PCR used 60 Vbeta primers and 13 Jbeta primers. Data came from immunoSEQ multiplex PCR; TCRdb stores just in-frame clones and leaves some out. The sample holds more than 65,000 clones; approximately 79% are singletons and the top ten take approximately 5.7%. The sequenced material came from PBMCs. The receptors come from a female donor in good health and CMV-seronegative.

About this clone itself: At one of its ends the junction is not consistent with the germline gene, which may arise from a read error. The V call is TRBV7-7, the J call TRBJ1-1, with TRBD1 matching 7 bases. The CDR3 extends over 13 amino acids. Germline CDR1 SSHAT, CDR2 FNYEAQ (reference sequence). The CDR3 coding sequence is TGTGCTAGCAGCATCGCGACAGGGAGTGAAGCTTTCTTT. Translating gives CASSIATGSEAFF.

The CDR3 DNA sequence: TGCGCCAGCAGCCTTTCGACAGGTTTAAGCACCGGGGAGCTGTTTTTT. Protein product: CASSLSTGLSTGELFF. V gene TRBV5-1 combines with J gene TRBJ2-2, with D possibly matching TRBD1 (6 bases). The germline V and J ends were trimmed by 4 bases and 4 bases, with 17 bases remaining between them. CDR1 and CDR2 from the germline V gene are SGHRS and YFSETQ. The CDR3 has 16 residues. Full variable domain (outside the CDR3, taken from reference TRBV5-1 and TRBJ2-2): KAGVTQTPRYLIKTRGQQVTLSCSPISGHRSVSWYQQTPGQGLQFLFEYFSETQRNKGNFPGRFSGRQFSNSRSEMNVSTLELGDSALYLCASSLSTGLSTGELFFGEGSRLTVL.

The chain combines TRBV6-1 with TRBJ1-1; D is undetermined. This CDR3 has 12 amino acids. Germline CDR1 reads MNHNS; CDR2 reads SASEGT. The V and J ends lost 3 bases and 5 bases respectively, with 7 bases between them. This CDR3 is CASSDSTTEAFF. The CDR3 DNA sequence: TGTGCCAGCAGTGACAGTACAACTGAAGCTTTCTTT.

This clone was seen a few times. The chain joins TRBV10-3 to TRBJ2-6, with TRBD1 as a possible D gene (7 bases). Looked up from germline, CDR1 is ENHRY and CDR2 is SYGVKD. Between the trimmed V and J ends, which lost 2 bases and 11 bases, there was a span of 13 bases. This CDR3 is built from 14 residues. CDR3 residues: CAISEVSGGHVLTF. The CDR3 bases are TGTGCCATCAGTGAGGTGTCAGGGGGGCACGTCCTGACTTTC.

V usage is TRBV15 and J usage is TRBJ1-2; D remains ambiguous. The CDR3 runs 13 residues. The V gene lost 0 bases and the J gene lost 8 bases, with 10 bases spanning the gap. The germline V gene encodes CDR1 LNHNV and CDR2 YYDKDF (reference sequence). The CDR3 reads CATSRDRGSGYTF. The CDR3 bases are TGTGCCACCAGCAGAGATCGGGGTTCGGGCTACACCTTC.

The chain uses TRBV10-3 and TRBJ2-7, with TRBD2 matching over 10 bases. From germline, CDR1 is ENHRY and CDR2 SYGVKD. V lost 8 bases to trimming and J lost 5 bases; unmatched junction nucleotides: 15. The CDR3 is 16 amino acids. The CDR3 region is CAIRPSGSLGVDEQYF. CDR3 sequence (DNA): TGTGCCATCCGGCCTAGCGGGAGCCTCGGAGTGGACGAGCAGTACTTC.

This clone was recorded only once. The rearrangement links TRBV2 to TRBJ2-5, with D possibly being TRBD1 (5 bases). The germline CDR1 and CDR2 sequences are SNHLY and FYNNEI. The CDR3 is 14 amino acids. V was trimmed by 3 bases and J by 5 bases, leaving 13 bases between them. CDR3 in amino acids: CASSEPGQRETQYF. CDR3 sequence (DNA): TGTGCCAGCAGTGAGCCAGGGCAGCGCGAGACCCAGTACTTC.

The rearrangement links TRBV6-5 to TRBJ2-7, with 8 bases lining up with TRBD1. Unmatched junction bases numbered 4, after V lost 0 bases and J lost 3 bases. Germline V gene data show CDR1 as MNHEY and CDR2 as SVGAGI. The CDR3 is 15 residues long. CDR3 sequence reads: CASSYSRTGYYEQYF. The CDR3 DNA reads TGTGCCAGCAGTTACTCCCGGACAGGGTACTACGAGCAGTACTTC.

The chain couples TRBV11-3 to TRBJ2-1, with D possibly matching TRBD2 (5 bases). V was cut by 0 bases and J by 9 bases, with 18 bases left in between. The CDR3 extends over 16 amino acids. Germline V gene lookup returns CDR1 SGHNT and CDR2 YENEEA. In nucleotides, the CDR3 is TGTGCCAGCAGCTTAGATGGACGGTACGGTCGGGGTGAGCAGTTCTTC. Residues: CASSLDGRYGRGEQFF.

The chain carries TRBV5-4 and TRBJ2-7; TRBD1 agrees at 12 bases. J was trimmed by 5 bases and V by 0 bases; bases with no gene match: 3. Germline values: CDR1 SGHNT, CDR2 YYREEE (reference sequence). This CDR3 has 15 amino acids. The CDR3 reads CASSLGGQGANEQYF. In DNA form, the CDR3 reads TGTGCCAGCAGCTTGGGGGGACAGGGGGCTAACGAGCAGTACTTC.

This clone was counted between two and nine times. The chain has TRBV4-1 and TRBJ2-7; 12 positions agree with TRBD1. Germline V gene sequence: CDR1 MGHRA, CDR2 YSYEKL. This CDR3 has 16 residues. Trimming took 1 base from V and 2 from J; bases not matched to a gene: 3. The CDR3 loop reads CASSQGDRGPTYEQYF. The CDR3, as DNA: TGCGCCAGCAGCCAAGGGGACAGGGGGCCCACCTACGAGCAGTACTTC.

In its sample, this clone was seen once. The rearrangement uses TRBV28 and TRBJ2-7, with a weak D call TRBD2 (7 bases). V was shortened by 5 bases and J by 2 bases, with 10 bases between the two germline ends. Germline CDR1 MDHEN, CDR2 SYDVKM. This CDR3 is 13 amino acids long. This CDR3 is CASSKGGTYEQYF. The DNA of the CDR3 is TGTGCCAGCAGTAAGGGGGGGACCTACGAGCAGTACTTC. The whole variable domain, filled in from reference TRBV28 and TRBJ2-7, reads DVKVTQSSRYLVKRTGEKVFLECVQDMDHENMFWYRQDPGLGLRLIYFSYDVKMKEKGDIPEGYSVSREKKERFSLILESASTNQTSMYLCASSKGGTYEQYFGPGTRLTVT.

J is TRBJ2-2 and V is TRBV4-2, with TRBD2 identical over 7 bases. The length of the CDR3 is 17 residues. The germline gives CDR1 LGHNA, CDR2 YNFKEQ. V was pared by 0 bases and J by 5 bases, with 9 bases of the junction left unmatched. The CDR3: CASSQDPASGRTGELFF. CDR3 nucleotides: TGTGCCAGCAGCCAAGATCCAGCTAGCGGAAGGACCGGGGAGCTGTTTTTT.

The J gene is TRBJ1-4, the V gene TRBV7-2; D may be TRBD1 (5 bases). The V end lost 4 bases, the J end lost 5 bases, and 11 bases lay between the germline ends. This CDR3 is 14 amino acids long. Germline V gives CDR1 SGHTA, CDR2 FQGNSA. The CDR3 region is CASSSGLTNEKLFF. The CDR3 DNA reads as TGTGCCAGCAGCTCGGGACTGACGAATGAAAAACTGTTTTTT.

The gene calls are TRBV7-9 and TRBJ2-5; 7 bases line up with TRBD1. Trimming cost V 5 bases and J 3 bases; bases outside gene matches: 9. This CDR3 comprises 15 residues. Germline V gene sequence: CDR1 SEHNR, CDR2 FQNEAQ (reference sequence). The CDR3 sequence: CASSPGGTAKETQYF. CDR3 bases: TGTGCCAGCAGCCCCGGTGGGACAGCCAAAGAGACCCAGTACTTC.